This T cell receptor beta chain was captured in a study of T cell responses to AZD1222 COVID-19 vaccine. Germline CDR1 reads WSHSY; CDR2 reads SAAADI. V lost 8 bases to trimming and J lost 3 bases, with 8 bases between them. The CDR3 loop spans 11 amino acids. Data came from immunoSEQ multiplex PCR; TCRdb stores just in-frame clones and leaves some out. The sample lists more than 95,000 clones; 80% to 90% were seen once. The clonotype comes from an adult in good health. Sequencing used peripheral blood, obtained on day 0 of AZD1222 vaccination. The chain has TRBV10-2 and TRBJ2-7; the D is unclear. The CDR3 is CASQDGYEQYF. The CDR3 nucleotides are TGCGCCAGCCAGGACGGCTACGAGCAGTACTTC.